What follows are 2 T cell receptor beta chains derived from one specimen sequenced in a study of long-term antiretroviral therapy in people with HIV. Survey-level resolution applied to immunoSEQ assay v3.0. Produced via immunoSEQ multiplex PCR; TCRdb's table is partial and in-frame only. The sample has 9,500 to 12,000 clones, roughly four fifths seen once. This specimen consisted of unsorted PBMCs, obtained 1.8 years after starting antiretroviral therapy. These receptors were taken from a man between 40 and 49 years old with HIV.

This clone has just one count. The CDR3 loop is CSVGQGGDNEQFF. CDR3 DNA: TGCAGCGTTGGACAGGGGGGTGACAATGAGCAGTTCTTC. The V gene is TRBV29-1, the J gene TRBJ2-1; 9 bases map to TRBD1. CDR1 and CDR2 from the germline V gene are SQVTM and ANQGSEA. The CDR3 has 13 amino acids. J gave up 5 bases and V 4 bases, and 3 bases lay outside the gene matches.

The chain recombines TRBV5-6 with TRBJ2-7; 7 bases match TRBD2. Germline V gene data show CDR1 as SGHDT and CDR2 as YYEEEE. J was trimmed by 0 bases and V by 5 bases; bases with no gene match: 5. The CDR3 has 14 residues. The CDR3 loop reads CASSPGGTSYEQYF. The CDR3 nucleotides read TGTGCCAGCAGTCCCGGGGGGACCTCCTACGAGCAGTACTTC.